This T cell receptor (beta chain) emerged from a study of shared clonotypes between healthy human individuals. Profiled with immunoSEQ multiplex PCR; TCRdb holds only in-frame clones, not every one. The data show 1.6 million or so clones, approximately 98.5% seen once. This CDR3 has 16 residues. The germline gives CDR1 SGHRS, CDR2 YFSETQ. The ends were cut back, 2 bases at V and 3 bases at J, with 18 bases in the middle. Material: naive CD4+ T cells sorted from blood. Subset: CD45RA+ positively selected. This chain uses TRBV5-1 with TRBJ2-7, with D perhaps being TRBD1 or TRBD2 (6 bases each). The clonotype comes from a man under 40 in good health. In nucleotides, the CDR3 is TGCGCCAGCAGCTTAGGTATGGGGGGCGGATTCTACGAGCAGTACTTC. Protein sequence: CASSLGMGGGFYEQYF. The complete variable domain, with remaining parts taken from reference TRBV5-1 and TRBJ2-7, reads KAGVTQTPRYLIKTRGQQVTLSCSPISGHRSVSWYQQTPGQGLQFLFEYFSETQRNKGNFPGRFSGRQFSNSRSEMNVSTLELGDSALYLCASSLGMGGGFYEQYFGPGTRLTVT.